This T cell receptor (beta chain) was profiled in a study of vaccination and CD4 T cells after COVID-19. Study-wide context: Comprising six males and four females, the convalescent participants counted two Hispanic individuals among them.

In the case of this clonotype: Its target is not known.

The treatment was: approximately 9-day PBMC culture with coronavirus spike peptide pools or control peptides (ViraFEST assay). Cultures of PBMCs, about 2 million per well, were set up with roughly 9.1 IU/ml IL-2 and roughly 10 ug/ml peptide pools. Germline V gene sequence: CDR1 DFQATT, CDR2 SNEGSKA (reference sequence). Trimming left V 0 bases short and J 7 bases short, with 16 bases between. This CDR3 has 15 residues. The Oncomine TCR Beta short-read assay was applied to DNA of cultured CD4+ T cells. TCRdb passed the PCR reads through MiXCR, listing each CDR3 protein once. The sample includes approximately 6,000 distinct CDR3 sequences, 55% to 70% of them seen just once.

The origin of this receptor is a human donor who had recovered from COVID-19. The chain combines TRBV20-1 with TRBJ2-1; the D gene is possibly TRBD2 (7 bases). Input material: CD4+ T cells from blood, cultured in vitro. CDR3 nucleotides: TGCAGTGCTAGAGATACACGGGGGGCTTTTAATGAGCAGTTCTTC. This sequence encodes CSARDTRGAFNEQFF.